The clone carrying this TCR beta chain was seen once. Its specificity is not known. Reverse transcription of 0.5 to 1 ug RNA was performed with random hexamers. Coverage of TCR beta CDR3 amplification by immunoSEQ multiplex PCR extended to 54 Vbeta and 13 Jbeta. TCRdb called the immunoSEQ multiplex PCR reads again in MiXCR, with one record for every CDR3 protein. The sample contains some 150,000 distinct CDR3 sequences, 85% to 95% of which appear only once. The sample belongs to a study of CD8 T cells in Susac syndrome. Study-level background: Among the sequenced Susac syndrome patients, roughly six had active disease while under ten were in remission. Study-level findings and limits: The Susac syndrome CD4+ T cell repertoires displayed no clonal expansion.

Trimming took off 0 bases at V and 8 bases at J, with 13 bases between the two ends. There are 14 residues in the CDR3. This receptor was identified in a human donor with Susac syndrome. The sample consisted of CD4+ T cells from PBMCs. The V gene is TRBV23-1, the J gene TRBJ1-1; D gene unclear. TRBV23-1 is designated an ORF whose function remains uncertain. CDR3 sequence: CASSQSGDTDEAFF. The DNA for the CDR3 is TGCGCCAGCAGTCAATCAGGAGACACTGACGAAGCTTTCTTT.